Sequencing of this T cell receptor (beta chain) was carried out in a study of T cell responses to AZD1222 COVID-19 vaccine. The V and J ends lost 3 bases and 4 bases respectively, with 12 bases between them. The CDR3 is 14 residues long. From germline, CDR1 is LNHDA and CDR2 SQIVND (reference sequence). The data were produced by immunoSEQ multiplex PCR, yet TCRdb's version contains in-frame clones alone and is incomplete. This sample has 150,000 to 180,000 clones, with 86% found just once. Overall study results and limits: In a largely white British group with more females than males, clonal diversity was possibly underestimated.

Note on this clone: Its specificity is not known.

This chain links TRBV19 with TRBJ2-5, with no clear D. The source was peripheral blood, collected on day 0 of MenACWY control vaccination. The origin of this receptor is an adult in good health. The CDR3 sequence is CASSIRLRGETQYF. CDR3 DNA sequence: TGTGCCAGTAGTATCCGTCTTCGCGGAGAGACCCAGTACTTC.